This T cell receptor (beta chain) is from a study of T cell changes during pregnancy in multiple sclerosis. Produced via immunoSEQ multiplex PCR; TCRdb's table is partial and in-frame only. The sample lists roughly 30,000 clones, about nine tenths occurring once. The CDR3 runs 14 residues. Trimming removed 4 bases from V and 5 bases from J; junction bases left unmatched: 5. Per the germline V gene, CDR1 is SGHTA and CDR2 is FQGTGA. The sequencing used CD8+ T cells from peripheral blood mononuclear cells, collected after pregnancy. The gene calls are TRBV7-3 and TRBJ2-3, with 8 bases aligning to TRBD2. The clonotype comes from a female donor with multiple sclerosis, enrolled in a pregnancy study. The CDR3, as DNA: TGTGCCAGCAGCTCCGCGGGAGGAGGAGATACGCAGTATTTT. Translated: CASSSAGGGDTQYF.